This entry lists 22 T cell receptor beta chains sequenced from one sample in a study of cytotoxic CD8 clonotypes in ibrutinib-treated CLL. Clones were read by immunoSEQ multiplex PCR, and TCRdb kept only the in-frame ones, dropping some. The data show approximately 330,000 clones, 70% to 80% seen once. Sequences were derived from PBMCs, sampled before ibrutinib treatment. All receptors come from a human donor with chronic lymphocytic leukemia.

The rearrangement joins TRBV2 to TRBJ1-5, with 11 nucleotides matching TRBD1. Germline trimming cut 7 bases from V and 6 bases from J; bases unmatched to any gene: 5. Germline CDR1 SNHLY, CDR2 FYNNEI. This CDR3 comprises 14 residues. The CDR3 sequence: CASTGTGGIQPQHF. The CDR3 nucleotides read TGTGCCAGCACTGGGACAGGGGGAATTCAGCCCCAGCATTTT.

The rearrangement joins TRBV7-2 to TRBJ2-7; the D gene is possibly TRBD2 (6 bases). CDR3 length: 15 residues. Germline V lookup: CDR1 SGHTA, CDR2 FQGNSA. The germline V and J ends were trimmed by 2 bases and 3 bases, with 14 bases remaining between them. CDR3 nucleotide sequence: TGTGCCAGCAGCTTAAGGGTAGCGGACGACTACGAGCAGTACTTC. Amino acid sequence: CASSLRVADDYEQYF.

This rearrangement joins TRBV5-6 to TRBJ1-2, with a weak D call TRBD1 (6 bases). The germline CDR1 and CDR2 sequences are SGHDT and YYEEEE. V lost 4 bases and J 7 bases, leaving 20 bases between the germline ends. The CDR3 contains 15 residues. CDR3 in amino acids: CASSPGRGAFSGYTF. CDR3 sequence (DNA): TGTGCCAGCAGCCCCGGCCGGGGGGCCTTCTCTGGCTACACCTTC.

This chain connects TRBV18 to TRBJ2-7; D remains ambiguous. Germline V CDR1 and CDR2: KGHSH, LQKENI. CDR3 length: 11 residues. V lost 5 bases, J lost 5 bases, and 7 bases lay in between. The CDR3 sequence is CASSFRDEQYF. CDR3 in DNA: TGTGCCAGCTCATTCCGGGACGAGCAGTACTTC.

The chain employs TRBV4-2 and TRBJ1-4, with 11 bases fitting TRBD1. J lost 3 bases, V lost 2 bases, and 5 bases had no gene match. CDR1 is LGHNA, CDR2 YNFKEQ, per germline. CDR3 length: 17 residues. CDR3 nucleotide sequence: TGTGCCAGCAGCCAAATGGACAGGGGGCTGGCTAATGAAAAACTGTTTTTT. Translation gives CASSQMDRGLANEKLFF.

The CDR3 DNA reads as TGTGCCAGCAGTTTCGGACACCTGAACACTGAAGCTTTCTTT. Its translation is CASSFGHLNTEAFF. This chain connects TRBV6-5 to TRBJ1-1; D possibly corresponds to TRBD1 (5 bases). Germline V CDR1 and CDR2: MNHEY, SVGAGI. Trimming stripped 4 bases from V and 0 bases from J, with 9 bases between. The CDR3 has 14 amino acids.

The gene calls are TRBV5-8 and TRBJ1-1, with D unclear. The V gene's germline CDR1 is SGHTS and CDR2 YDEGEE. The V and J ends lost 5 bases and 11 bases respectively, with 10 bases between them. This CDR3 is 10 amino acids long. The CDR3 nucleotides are TGTGCCAGCAGTCCATTCCGGGCTTTCTTT. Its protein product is CASSPFRAFF.

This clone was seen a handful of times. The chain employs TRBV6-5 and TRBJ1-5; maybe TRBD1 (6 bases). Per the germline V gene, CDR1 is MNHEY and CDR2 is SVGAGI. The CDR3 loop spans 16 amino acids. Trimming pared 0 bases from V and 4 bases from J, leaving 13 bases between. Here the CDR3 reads CASSYSGVDRNQPQHF. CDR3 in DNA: TGTGCCAGCAGTTACTCTGGGGTGGACAGAAATCAGCCCCAGCATTTT.

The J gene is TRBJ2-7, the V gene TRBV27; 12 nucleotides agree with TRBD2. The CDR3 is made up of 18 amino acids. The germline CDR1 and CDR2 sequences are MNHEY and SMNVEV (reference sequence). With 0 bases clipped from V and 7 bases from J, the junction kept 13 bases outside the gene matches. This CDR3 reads CASSLSPPQLAGGLEQYF. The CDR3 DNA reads TGTGCCAGCAGTTTATCGCCCCCCCAGCTAGCGGGAGGGCTGGAGCAGTACTTC.

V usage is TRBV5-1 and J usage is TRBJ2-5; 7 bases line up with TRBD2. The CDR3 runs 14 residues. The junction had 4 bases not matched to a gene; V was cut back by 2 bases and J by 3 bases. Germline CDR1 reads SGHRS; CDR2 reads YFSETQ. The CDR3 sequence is CASSFTAGKETQYF. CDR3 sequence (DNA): TGCGCCAGCAGCTTTACAGCGGGAAAAGAGACCCAGTACTTC.

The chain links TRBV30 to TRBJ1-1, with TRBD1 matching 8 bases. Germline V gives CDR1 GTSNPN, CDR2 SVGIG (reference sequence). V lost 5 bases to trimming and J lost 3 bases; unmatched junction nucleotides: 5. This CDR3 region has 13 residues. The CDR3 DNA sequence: TGTGCCTGGGACAGGGGCGGGGACACTGAAGCTTTCTTT. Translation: CAWDRGGDTEAFF.

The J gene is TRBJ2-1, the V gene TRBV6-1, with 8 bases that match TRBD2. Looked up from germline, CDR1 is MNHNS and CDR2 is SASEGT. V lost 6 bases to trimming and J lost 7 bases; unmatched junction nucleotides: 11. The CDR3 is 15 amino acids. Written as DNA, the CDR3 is TGTGCCAGCAGACAGGACGGGGGGGTTTGGAATGAGCAGTTCTTC. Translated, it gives CASRQDGGVWNEQFF.

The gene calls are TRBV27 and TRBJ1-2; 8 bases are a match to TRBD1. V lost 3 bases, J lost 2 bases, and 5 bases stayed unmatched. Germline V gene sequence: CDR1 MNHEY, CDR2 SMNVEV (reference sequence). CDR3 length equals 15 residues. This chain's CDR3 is CASSFNRQGNYGYTF. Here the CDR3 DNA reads TGTGCCAGCAGTTTCAACCGACAGGGGAACTATGGCTACACCTTC.

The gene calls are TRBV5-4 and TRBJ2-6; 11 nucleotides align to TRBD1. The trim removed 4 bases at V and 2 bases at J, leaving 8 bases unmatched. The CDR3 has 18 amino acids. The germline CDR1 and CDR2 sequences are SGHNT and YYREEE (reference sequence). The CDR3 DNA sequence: TGTGCCAGCAGCACAAGGGACAGGGGGTATACTGGGGCCAACGTCCTGACTTTC. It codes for CASSTRDRGYTGANVLTF.

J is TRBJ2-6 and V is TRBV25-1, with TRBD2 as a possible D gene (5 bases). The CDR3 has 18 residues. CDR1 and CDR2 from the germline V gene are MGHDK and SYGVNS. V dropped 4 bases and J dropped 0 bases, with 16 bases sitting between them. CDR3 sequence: CASSASWGADSGANVLTF. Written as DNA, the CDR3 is TGTGCCAGCAGTGCTTCGTGGGGAGCCGACTCTGGGGCCAACGTCCTGACTTTC.

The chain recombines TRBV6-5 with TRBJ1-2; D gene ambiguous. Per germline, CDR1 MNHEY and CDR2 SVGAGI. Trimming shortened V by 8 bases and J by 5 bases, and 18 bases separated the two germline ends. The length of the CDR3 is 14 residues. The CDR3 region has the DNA TGTGCCAGCTATTCGTCGTTAGTCGGTTATGGCTACACCTTC. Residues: CASYSSLVGYGYTF.

For the CDR3, the DNA is TGTGCCTGGAGTGTCCCAGGGACGAGGGAGACCCAGTACTTC. Encoded protein: CAWSVPGTRETQYF. The chain recombines TRBV30 with TRBJ2-5; possibly TRBD1 or TRBD2 for D (5 bases each). CDR3 size: 14 residues. V lost 0 bases and J lost 5, with 13 bases in between. Germline V CDR1 and CDR2: GTSNPN, SVGIG (reference sequence).

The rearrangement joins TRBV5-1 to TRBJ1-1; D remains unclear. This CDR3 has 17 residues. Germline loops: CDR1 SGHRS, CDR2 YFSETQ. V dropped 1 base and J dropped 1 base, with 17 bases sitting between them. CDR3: CASSLTLHRTWNTEAFF. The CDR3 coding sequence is TGCGCCAGCAGCTTGACCCTCCATCGGACTTGGAACACTGAAGCTTTCTTT.

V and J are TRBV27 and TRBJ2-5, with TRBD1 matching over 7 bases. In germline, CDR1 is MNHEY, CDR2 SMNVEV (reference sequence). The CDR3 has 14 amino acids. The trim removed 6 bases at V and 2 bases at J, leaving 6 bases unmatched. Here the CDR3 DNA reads TGTGCCAGCAGGAAAGACAGGGCACAAGAGACCCAGTACTTC. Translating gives CASRKDRAQETQYF.

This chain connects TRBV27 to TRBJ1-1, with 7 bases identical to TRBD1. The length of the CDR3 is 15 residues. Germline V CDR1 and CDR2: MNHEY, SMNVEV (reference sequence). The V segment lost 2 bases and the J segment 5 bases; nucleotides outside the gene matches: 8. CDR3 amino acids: CASSLITGVGTEAFF. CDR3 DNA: TGTGCCAGCAGTTTAATAACAGGGGTGGGGACTGAAGCTTTCTTT.

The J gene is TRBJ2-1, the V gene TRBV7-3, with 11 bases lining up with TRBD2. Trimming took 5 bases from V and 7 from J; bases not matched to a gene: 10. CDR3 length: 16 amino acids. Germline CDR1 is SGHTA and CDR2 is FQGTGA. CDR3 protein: CASSPEVAGGWNEQFF. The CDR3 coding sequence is TGTGCCAGCAGCCCAGAGGTAGCGGGAGGGTGGAATGAGCAGTTCTTC.

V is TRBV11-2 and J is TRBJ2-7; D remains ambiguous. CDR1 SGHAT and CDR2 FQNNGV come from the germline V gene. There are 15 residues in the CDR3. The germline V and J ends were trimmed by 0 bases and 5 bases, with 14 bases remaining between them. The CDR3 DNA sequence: TGTGCCAGCAGCTTAGATCCCAGCCCTCGAAACGAGCAGTACTTC. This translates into CASSLDPSPRNEQYF.